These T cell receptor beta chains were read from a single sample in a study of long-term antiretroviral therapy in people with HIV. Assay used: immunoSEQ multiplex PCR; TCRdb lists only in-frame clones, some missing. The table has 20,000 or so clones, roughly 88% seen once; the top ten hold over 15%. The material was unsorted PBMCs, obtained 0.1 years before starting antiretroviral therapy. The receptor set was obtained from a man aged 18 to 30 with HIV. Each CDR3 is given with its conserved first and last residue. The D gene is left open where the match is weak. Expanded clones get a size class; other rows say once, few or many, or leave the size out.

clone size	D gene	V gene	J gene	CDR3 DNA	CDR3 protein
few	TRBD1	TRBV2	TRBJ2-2	TGTGCCAGCACTCCGGGACAGGGAACCACCGGGGAGCTGTTTTTT	CASTPGQGTTGELFF
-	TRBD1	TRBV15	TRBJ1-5	TGTGCCACCAGCAGAGATAAACCCAGGGGGCCGGAGTCTGTCCTTGATCAGCCCCAGCATTTT	CATSRDKPRGPESVLDQPQHF
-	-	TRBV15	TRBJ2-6	TGTGCCACCAGCAATCGCGGAGGGGGCTCCCCTAGTCGGGGGGCCAACGTCCTGACTTTC	CATSNRGGGSPSRGANVLTF
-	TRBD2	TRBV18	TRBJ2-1	TGTGCCAGCTCACTTAGCGGGGGCCCTCAGTTCTTC	CASSLSGGPQFF
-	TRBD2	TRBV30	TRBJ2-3	TGTGCCTGGGCTCGACTAGCGGGATTCACAGATACGCAGTATTTT	CAWARLAGFTDTQYF
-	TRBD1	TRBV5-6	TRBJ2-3	TGTGCCAGCAGCTTGATCAGAACCGGGACAGGGTACACAGATACGCAGTATTTT	CASSLIRTGTGYTDTQYF
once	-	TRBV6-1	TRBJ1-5	TGTGCCAGCAGTCCAAAGGGGGGGGATCAGCCCCAGCATTTT	CASSPKGGDQPQHF
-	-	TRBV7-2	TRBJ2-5	TGTGCCAGCAGCCCCCGTATAGTAGCACAAGAGACCCAGTACTTC	CASSPRIVAQETQYF
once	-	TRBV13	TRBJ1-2	TGTGCCAGCAGCTCGCTACAAGGTGGCTACACCTTC	CASSSLQGGYTF
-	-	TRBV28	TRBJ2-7	TGTGCCAGCAGTTTAACCAGCTACGAGCAGTACTTC	CASSLTSYEQYF
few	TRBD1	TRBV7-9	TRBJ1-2	TGTGCCAGCAGCTTCAGTCCGGGACAGTCAGGGGAGGGCTACACCTTC	CASSFSPGQSGEGYTF
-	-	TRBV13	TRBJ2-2	TGTGCCAGCAGAGATACACAGGGTTTTCACGGGGAGCTGTTTTTT	CASRDTQGFHGELFF
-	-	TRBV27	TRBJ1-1	TGTGCCAGCACCCTAAGCGGGGGGGTCAACACTGAAGCTTTCTTT	CASTLSGGVNTEAFF
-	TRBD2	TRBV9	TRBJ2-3	TGTGCCAGCAGCGCCGGGACTAGCGGGGGGGCAGATACGCAGTATTTT	CASSAGTSGGADTQYF
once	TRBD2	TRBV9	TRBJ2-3	TGTGCCAGCAGCGTGGGACCTAGCGGGGGCACAGATACGCAGTATTTT	CASSVGPSGGTDTQYF
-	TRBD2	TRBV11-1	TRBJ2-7	TGTGCCAGCAGGTCCGGACTAGGCCCCTACGAGCAGTACTTC	CASRSGLGPYEQYF
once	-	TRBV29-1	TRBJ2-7	TGCAGCGTTGTTGTTCGGACTCACTACGAGCAGTACTTC	CSVVVRTHYEQYF